The present TCR beta chain was sequenced within a study of shared clonotypes between healthy human individuals. Partitioning of CD4+ cells yielded a CD45RA+ naive subset and a CD45RA-negative memory subset. The germline V and J ends were trimmed by 4 bases and 8 bases, with 10 bases remaining between them. CDR3 length equals 12 residues. The germline CDR1 and CDR2 sequences are MDHEN and SYDVKM. This clone occurred a few times. Method: immunoSEQ multiplex PCR; TCRdb's copy keeps in-frame clones and lacks some. Of over 150,000 clones in the sample, around 63% were seen once. Sequencing used memory CD4+ T cells sorted from blood. Described subset: CD45RA-negative fraction. The rearrangement links TRBV28 to TRBJ2-3; D is ambiguous. The sequence came from a man aged 25 to 40 in good health. The CDR3 nucleotides are TGTGCCAGCAGTTCACTGGCAGCTACGCAGTATTTT. It specifies CASSSLAATQYF.